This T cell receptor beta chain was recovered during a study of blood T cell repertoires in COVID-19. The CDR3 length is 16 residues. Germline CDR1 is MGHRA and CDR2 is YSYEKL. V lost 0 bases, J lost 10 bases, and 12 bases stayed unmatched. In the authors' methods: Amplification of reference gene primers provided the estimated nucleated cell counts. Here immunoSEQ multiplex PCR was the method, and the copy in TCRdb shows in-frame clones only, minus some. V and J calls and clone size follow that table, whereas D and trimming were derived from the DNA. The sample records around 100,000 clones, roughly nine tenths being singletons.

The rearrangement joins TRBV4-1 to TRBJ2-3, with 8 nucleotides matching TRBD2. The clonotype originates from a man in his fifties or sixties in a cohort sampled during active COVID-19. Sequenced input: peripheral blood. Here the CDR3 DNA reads TGCGCCAGCAGCCAAGAGACCGGGGGGGCCGCGAGGGCGCAGTATTTT. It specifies CASSQETGGAARAQYF.